Sequencing of this TCR beta chain was carried out in a study of CD8+CD57+ T cells in acquired aplastic anemia. Turning to the study itself: Across the sorted CD4+ and CD8+ cells, DNA amounts averaged roughly 3 ug.

The study profiled TCR beta VDJ and CDR3 using genomic DNA as template. TCRdb redid the calling of the reads with MiXCR, one entry per CDR3 protein. The data show about 220,000 distinct CDR3 sequences, about a third seen once. The CDR3 is 15 residues long. Germline V CDR1 and CDR2: DFQATT, SNEGSKA (reference sequence). Overall study results and limits: CD8+ Simpson's diversity in patients was not significantly different from that in controls. Sharing between patients and controls was observed for around 27 CD8+ CDR3 sequences.

A word on this clonotype: What it binds is unknown. This sequence may be a read error, since a much larger clone differs from it by one base.

The chain recombines TRBV20-1 with TRBJ1-2; TRBD1 aligns across 8 bases. Sequenced sample: sorted CD4+, CD8+, or CD8+CD57+ T cells (not recorded which) from PBMCs. The TCR sequence derives from a human donor in good health, serving as a control. As DNA, the CDR3 is TGCAGTGCTAGTCGCGGGACAGGAAAGGGCTATGGCTGCACCTTC. Translated, it gives CSASRGTGKGYGCTF.